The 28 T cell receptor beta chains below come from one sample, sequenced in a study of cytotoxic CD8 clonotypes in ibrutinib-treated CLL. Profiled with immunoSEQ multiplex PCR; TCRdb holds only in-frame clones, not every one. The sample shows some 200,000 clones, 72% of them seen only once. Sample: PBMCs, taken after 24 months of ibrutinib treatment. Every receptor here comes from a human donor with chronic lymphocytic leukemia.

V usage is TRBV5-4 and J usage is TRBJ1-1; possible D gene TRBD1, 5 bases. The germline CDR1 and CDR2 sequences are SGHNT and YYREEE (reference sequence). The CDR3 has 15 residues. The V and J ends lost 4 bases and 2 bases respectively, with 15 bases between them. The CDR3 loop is CASSPTQGLNTEAFF. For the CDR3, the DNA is TGTGCCAGCAGCCCAACCCAGGGCCTAAACACTGAAGCTTTCTTT.

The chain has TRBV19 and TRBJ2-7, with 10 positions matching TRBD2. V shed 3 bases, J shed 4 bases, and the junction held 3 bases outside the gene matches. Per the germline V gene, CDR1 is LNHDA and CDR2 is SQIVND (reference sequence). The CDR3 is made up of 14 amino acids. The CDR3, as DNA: TGTGCCAGTAGTATGCTGACTAGCGGGTACGAGCAGTACTTC. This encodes CASSMLTSGYEQYF.

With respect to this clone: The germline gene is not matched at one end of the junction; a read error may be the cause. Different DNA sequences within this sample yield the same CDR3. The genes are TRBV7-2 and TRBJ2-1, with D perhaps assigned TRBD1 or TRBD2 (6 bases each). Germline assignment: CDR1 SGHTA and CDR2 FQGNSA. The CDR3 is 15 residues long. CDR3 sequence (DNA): TGTGCCAGCAGCCTAGCCCAGGGGAGGTACAATGAGCAGTTCTTC. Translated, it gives CASSLAQGRYNEQFF.

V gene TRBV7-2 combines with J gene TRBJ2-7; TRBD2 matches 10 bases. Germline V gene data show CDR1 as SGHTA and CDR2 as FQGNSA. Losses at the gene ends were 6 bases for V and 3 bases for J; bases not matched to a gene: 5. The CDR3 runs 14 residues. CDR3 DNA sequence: TGTGCCAGCAGACCAAGACTAGCGGGCTACGAGCAGTACTTC. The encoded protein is CASRPRLAGYEQYF.

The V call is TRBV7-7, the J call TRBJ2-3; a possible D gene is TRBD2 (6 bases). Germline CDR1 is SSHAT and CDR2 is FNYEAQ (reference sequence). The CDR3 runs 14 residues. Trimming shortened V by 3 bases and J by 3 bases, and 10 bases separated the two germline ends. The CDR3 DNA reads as TGTGCCAGCAGCTTGGGACTGGGGACAGATACGCAGTATTTT. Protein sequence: CASSLGLGTDTQYF.

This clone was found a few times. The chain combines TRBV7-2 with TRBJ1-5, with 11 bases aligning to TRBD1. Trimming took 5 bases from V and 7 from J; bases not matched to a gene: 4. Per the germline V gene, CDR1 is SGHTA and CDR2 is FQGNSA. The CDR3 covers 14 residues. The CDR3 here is CASSPGQGAQPQHF. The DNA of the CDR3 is TGTGCCAGCAGCCCCGGACAGGGGGCACAGCCCCAGCATTTT.

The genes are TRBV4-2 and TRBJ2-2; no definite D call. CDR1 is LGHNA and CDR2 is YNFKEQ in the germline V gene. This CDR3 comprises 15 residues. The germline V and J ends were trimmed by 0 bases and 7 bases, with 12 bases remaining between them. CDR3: CASSQDNSLVGELFF. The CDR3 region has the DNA TGTGCCAGCAGCCAAGATAATAGTCTAGTCGGGGAGCTGTTTTTT.

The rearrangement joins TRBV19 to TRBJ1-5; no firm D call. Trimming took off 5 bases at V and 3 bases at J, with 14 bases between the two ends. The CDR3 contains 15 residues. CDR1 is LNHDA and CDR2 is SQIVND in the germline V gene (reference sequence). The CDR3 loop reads CASSQNGGSNQPQHF. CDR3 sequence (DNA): TGTGCCAGTAGTCAGAACGGCGGTTCCAATCAGCCCCAGCATTTT. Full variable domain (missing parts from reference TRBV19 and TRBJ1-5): DGGITQSPKYLFRKEGQNVTLSCEQNLNHDAMYWYRQDPGQGLRLIYYSQIVNDFQKGDIAEGYSVSREKKESFPLTVTSAQKNPTAFYLCASSQNGGSNQPQHFGDGTRLSIL.

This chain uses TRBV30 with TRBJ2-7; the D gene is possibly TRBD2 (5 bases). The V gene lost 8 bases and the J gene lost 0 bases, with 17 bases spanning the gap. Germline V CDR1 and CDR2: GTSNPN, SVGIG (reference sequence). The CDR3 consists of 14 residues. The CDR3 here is CATWRVGVSYEQYF. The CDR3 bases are TGTGCCACCTGGCGCGTCGGGGTCTCCTACGAGCAGTACTTC.

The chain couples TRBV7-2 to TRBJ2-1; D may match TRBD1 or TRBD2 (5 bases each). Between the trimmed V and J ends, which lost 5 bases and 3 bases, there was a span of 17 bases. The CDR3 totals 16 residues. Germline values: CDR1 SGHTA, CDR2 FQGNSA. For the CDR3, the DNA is TGTGCCAGCAGCCAAATGACGGGACCCCGCTACAATGAGCAGTTCTTC. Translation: CASSQMTGPRYNEQFF.

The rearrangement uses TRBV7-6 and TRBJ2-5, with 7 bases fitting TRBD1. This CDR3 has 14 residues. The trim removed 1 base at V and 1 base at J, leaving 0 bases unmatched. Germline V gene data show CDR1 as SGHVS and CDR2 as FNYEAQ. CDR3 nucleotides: TGTGCCAGCAGCTTAGGGACAGGCCAAGAGACCCAGTACTTC. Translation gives CASSLGTGQETQYF. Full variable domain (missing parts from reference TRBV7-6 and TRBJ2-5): GAGVSQSPRYKVTKRGQDVALRCDPISGHVSLYWYRQALGQGPEFLTYFNYEAQQDKSGLPNDRFSAERPEGSISTLTIQRTEQRDSAMYRCASSLGTGQETQYFGPGTRLLVL.

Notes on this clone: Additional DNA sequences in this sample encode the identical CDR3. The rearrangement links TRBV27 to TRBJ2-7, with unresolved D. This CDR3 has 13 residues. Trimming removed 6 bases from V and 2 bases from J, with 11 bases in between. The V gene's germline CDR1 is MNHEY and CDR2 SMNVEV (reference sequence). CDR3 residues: CASSPGGAYEQYF. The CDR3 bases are TGTGCCAGCAGCCCCGGTGGGGCCTACGAGCAGTACTTC.

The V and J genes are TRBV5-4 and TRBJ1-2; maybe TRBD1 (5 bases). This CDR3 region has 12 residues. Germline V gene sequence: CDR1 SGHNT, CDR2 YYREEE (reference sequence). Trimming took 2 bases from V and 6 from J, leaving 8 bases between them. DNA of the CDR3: TGTGCCAGCAGCTTACAGGTTGATGGCTACACCTTC. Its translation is CASSLQVDGYTF.

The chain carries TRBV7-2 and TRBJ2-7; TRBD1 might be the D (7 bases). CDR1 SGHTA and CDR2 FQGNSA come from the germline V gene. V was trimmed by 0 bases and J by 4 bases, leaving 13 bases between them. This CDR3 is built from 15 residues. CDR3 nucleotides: TGTGCCAGCAGCTTAGCGCGGGGACAGCAATACGAGCAGTACTTC. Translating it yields CASSLARGQQYEQYF.

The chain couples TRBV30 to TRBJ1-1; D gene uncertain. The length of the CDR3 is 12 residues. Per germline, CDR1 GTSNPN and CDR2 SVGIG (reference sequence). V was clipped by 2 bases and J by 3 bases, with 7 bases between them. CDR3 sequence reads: CAWSQAYTEAFF. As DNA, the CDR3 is TGTGCCTGGAGTCAAGCCTACACTGAAGCTTTCTTT.

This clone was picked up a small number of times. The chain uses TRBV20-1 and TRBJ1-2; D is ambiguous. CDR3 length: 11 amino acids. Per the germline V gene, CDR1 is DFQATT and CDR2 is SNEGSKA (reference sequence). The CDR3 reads CAALVDYGYTF. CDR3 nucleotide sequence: TGCGCAGCACTGGTGGACTATGGCTACACCTTC.

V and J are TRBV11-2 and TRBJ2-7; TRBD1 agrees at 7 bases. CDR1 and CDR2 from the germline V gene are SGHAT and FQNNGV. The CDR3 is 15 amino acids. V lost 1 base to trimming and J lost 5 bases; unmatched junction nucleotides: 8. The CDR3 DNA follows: TGTGCCAGCAGCTTAGCCCCGACAGGGTTCGACGAGCAGTACTTC. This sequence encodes CASSLAPTGFDEQYF.

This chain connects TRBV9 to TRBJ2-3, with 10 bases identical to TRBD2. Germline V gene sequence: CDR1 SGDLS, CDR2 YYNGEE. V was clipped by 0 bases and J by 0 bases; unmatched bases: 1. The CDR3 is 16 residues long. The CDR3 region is CASSVGTSGSTDTQYF. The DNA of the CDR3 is TGTGCCAGCAGCGTAGGGACTAGCGGTAGCACAGATACGCAGTATTTT.

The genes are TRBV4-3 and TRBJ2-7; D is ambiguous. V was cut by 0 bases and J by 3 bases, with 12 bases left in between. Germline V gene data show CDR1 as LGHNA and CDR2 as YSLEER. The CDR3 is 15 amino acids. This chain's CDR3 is CASSQDYQAIYEQYF. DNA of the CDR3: TGCGCCAGCAGCCAAGATTACCAGGCGATCTACGAGCAGTACTTC.

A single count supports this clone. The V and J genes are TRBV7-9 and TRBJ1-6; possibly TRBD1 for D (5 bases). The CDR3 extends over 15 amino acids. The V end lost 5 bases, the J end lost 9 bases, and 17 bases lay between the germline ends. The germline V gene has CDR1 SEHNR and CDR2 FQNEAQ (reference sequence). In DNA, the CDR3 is TGTGCCAGCAGCCCGGGACCCTATGCAGGTTCACCCCTCCACTTT. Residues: CASSPGPYAGSPLHF.

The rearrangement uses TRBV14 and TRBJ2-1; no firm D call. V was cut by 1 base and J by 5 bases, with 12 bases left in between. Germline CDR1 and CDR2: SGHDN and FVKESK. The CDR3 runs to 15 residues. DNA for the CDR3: TGTGCCAGCAGCCAAGGGTTCCCCCAGCACAATGAGCAGTTCTTC. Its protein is CASSQGFPQHNEQFF.

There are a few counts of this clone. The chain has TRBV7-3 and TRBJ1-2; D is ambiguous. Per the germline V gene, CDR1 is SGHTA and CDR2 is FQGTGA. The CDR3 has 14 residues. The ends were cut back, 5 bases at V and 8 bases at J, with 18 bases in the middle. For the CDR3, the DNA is TGTGCCAGCAGCCCAAATGCAGCGGGAACCGGCTACACCTTC. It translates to CASSPNAAGTGYTF.

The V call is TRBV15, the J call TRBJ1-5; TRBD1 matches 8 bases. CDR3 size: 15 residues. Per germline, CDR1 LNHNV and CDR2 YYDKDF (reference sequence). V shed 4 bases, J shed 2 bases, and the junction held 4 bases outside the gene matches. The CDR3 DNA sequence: TGTGCCACCAGCAACCAGGGGGCAGGCAATCAGCCCCAGCATTTT. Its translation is CATSNQGAGNQPQHF.

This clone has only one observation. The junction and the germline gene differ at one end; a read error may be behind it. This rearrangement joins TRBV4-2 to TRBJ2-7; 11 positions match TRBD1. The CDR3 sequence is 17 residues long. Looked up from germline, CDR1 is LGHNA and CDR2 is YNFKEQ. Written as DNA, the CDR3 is TGTGCCAGCAGACAAGATTCCTTGGGGACAGGGGGTAACGAGCAGTACTTC. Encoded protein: CASRQDSLGTGGNEQYF.

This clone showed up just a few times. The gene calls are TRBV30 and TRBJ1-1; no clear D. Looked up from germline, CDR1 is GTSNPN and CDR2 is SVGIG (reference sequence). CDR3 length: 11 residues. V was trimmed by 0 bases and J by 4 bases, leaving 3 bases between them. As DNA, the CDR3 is TGTGCCTGGAGTGTCAGCACTGAAGCTTTCTTT. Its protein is CAWSVSTEAFF.

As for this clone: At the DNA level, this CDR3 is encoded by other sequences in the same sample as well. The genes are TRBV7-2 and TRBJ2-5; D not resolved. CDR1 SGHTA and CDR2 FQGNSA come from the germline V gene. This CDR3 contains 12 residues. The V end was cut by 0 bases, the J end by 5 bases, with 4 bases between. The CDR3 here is CASSLARETQYF. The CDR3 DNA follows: TGTGCCAGCAGCTTAGCTCGGGAGACCCAGTACTTC.

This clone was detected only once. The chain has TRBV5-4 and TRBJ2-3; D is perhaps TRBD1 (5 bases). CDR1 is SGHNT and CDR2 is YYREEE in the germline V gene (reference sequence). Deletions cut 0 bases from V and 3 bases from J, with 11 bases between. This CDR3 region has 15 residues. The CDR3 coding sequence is TGTGCCAGCAGCTTGGTAAGGGGTGCTACAGATACGCAGTATTTT. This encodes CASSLVRGATDTQYF.

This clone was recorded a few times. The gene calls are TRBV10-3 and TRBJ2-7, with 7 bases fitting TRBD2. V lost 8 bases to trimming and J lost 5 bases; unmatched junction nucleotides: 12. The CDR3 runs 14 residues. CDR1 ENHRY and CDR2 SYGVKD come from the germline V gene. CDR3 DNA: TGTGCCATCTCTCGGGCGGGGGATTTCGACGAGCAGTACTTC. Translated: CAISRAGDFDEQYF.